What follows are 27 T cell receptor beta chains derived from one specimen sequenced in a study of beta chain features in type 1 diabetes. Study-level points and caveats: For Type 1 diabetes patients, all four CD4+ subsets carried TCRB CDR3s that were moderately but significantly shorter.

Their specific antigens are unknown. Expressed TCRB transcripts were sequenced, since all the RNA that had been isolated was reverse transcribed. Measured with immunoSEQ multiplex PCR; TCRdb has only the in-frame clones, and not every one. The data show a few hundred thousand clones, over 11% seen once. The sequencing input was naive CD4+ T cells from blood. The source is a man younger than 45 with type 1 diabetes.

V and J are TRBV6-1 and TRBJ1-6; no definite D call. There are 14 residues in the CDR3. The germline V gene has CDR1 MNHNS and CDR2 SASEGT. V was pared by 7 bases and J by 6 bases, with 13 bases between. In nucleotides, the CDR3 is TGTGCCAGCACGGGTGGAATTGGTAATTCACCCCTCCACTTT. Protein product: CASTGGIGNSPLHF.

The chain couples TRBV2 to TRBJ1-1; no clear D. The CDR3 extends over 14 amino acids. The V gene's germline CDR1 is SNHLY and CDR2 FYNNEI. The V end was cut by 4 bases, the J end by 3 bases, with 12 bases between. The CDR3: CASSVSTDYTEAFF. Here the CDR3 DNA reads TGTGCCAGCAGTGTCAGCACAGATTACACTGAAGCTTTCTTT.

V and J are TRBV18 and TRBJ1-1; D ambiguous. The CDR3 totals 11 residues. Trimming left V 5 bases short and J 6 bases short, with 7 bases between. The germline CDR1 and CDR2 sequences are KGHSH and LQKENI. This chain's CDR3 is CASSELAEAFF. The DNA of the CDR3 is TGTGCCAGCTCAGAACTTGCTGAAGCTTTCTTT.

This chain joins TRBV27 and TRBJ1-6; 8 bases are a match to TRBD1. V shed 9 bases and J 7 bases; nucleotides not matched to a gene: 11. This CDR3 has 15 amino acids. Germline CDR1 and CDR2: MNHEY and SMNVEV (reference sequence). The CDR3 is CASLAGGARNSPLHF. The CDR3 coding sequence is TGTGCCAGTCTGGCAGGGGGCGCGCGGAATTCACCCCTCCACTTT.

The V call is TRBV5-1, the J call TRBJ2-5, with TRBD1 identical over 7 bases. The CDR3 covers 15 residues. Germline-derived CDR1 and CDR2 are SGHRS and YFSETQ. The junction had 8 bases not matched to a gene; V was cut back by 4 bases and J by 2 bases. This CDR3 reads CASSIGQDIQETQYF. The CDR3 nucleotides are TGCGCCAGCAGCATTGGACAGGACATTCAAGAGACCCAGTACTTC.

V usage is TRBV11-3 and J usage is TRBJ2-5; the match to TRBD2 covers 13 bases. Germline CDR1 and CDR2: SGHNT and YENEEA. J was trimmed by 6 bases and V by 5 bases; bases with no gene match: 12. The CDR3 is made up of 17 amino acids. In nucleotides, the CDR3 is TGTGCCAGCAGCGCTTGGGTACTAGCGGGGGGGCCGCAGACCCAGTACTTC. Protein: CASSAWVLAGGPQTQYF.

This clone was seen a few times. The genes are TRBV14 and TRBJ2-5; D is perhaps TRBD2 (5 bases). V lost 0 bases and J lost 5, with 10 bases in between. CDR1 SGHDN and CDR2 FVKESK come from the germline V gene. The CDR3 has 14 residues. The CDR3 protein is CASSQDFSVETQYF. As DNA, the CDR3 is TGTGCCAGCAGCCAAGATTTTAGCGTGGAGACCCAGTACTTC.

The table lists this clone with a few counts. V usage is TRBV10-3 and J usage is TRBJ2-3; D is undetermined. The V end was cut by 8 bases, the J end by 0 bases, with 15 bases between. Germline V gene lookup returns CDR1 ENHRY and CDR2 SYGVKD. CDR3 length equals 15 residues. The CDR3 loop reads CAISPSSDSTDTQYF. The CDR3 nucleotides are TGTGCCATCTCCCCCTCAAGCGATAGCACAGATACGCAGTATTTT.

This clone was detected a few times. The V call is TRBV29-1, the J call TRBJ1-5; 9 nucleotides agree with TRBD1. The germline CDR1 and CDR2 sequences are SQVTM and ANQGSEA. The length of the CDR3 is 14 residues. Trimming cost V 4 bases and J 4 bases; bases outside gene matches: 5. Written as DNA, the CDR3 is TGCAGCGTTGGGGGGGACAGGGTAAATCAGCCCCAGCATTTT. Translating gives CSVGGDRVNQPQHF. The complete variable domain, with remaining parts taken from reference TRBV29-1 and TRBJ1-5, reads SAVISQKPSRDICQRGTSLTIQCQVDSQVTMMFWYRQQPGQSLTLIATANQGSEATYESGFVIDKFPISRPNLTFSTLTVSNMSPEDSSIYLCSVGGDRVNQPQHFGDGTRLSIL.

This clone was detected only a few times. The rearrangement links TRBV10-3 to TRBJ2-1; 7 bases match TRBD1. The V gene end was trimmed by 5 bases and the J gene end by 7 bases; junction bases not matched to a gene: 14. The CDR3 is 16 residues long. Germline V gives CDR1 ENHRY, CDR2 SYGVKD. This CDR3 is CAISRQGGLNWNEQFF. The DNA for the CDR3 is TGTGCCATCAGTCGACAGGGCGGATTGAACTGGAATGAGCAGTTCTTC.

The chain recombines TRBV11-3 with TRBJ2-3; 11 bases agree with TRBD1. Germline values: CDR1 SGHNT, CDR2 YENEEA. This CDR3 region has 15 residues. J was trimmed by 8 bases and V by 3 bases; bases with no gene match: 7. The CDR3 bases are TGTGCCAGCAGCTTGGGGACAGGGGGAGGAGGTACGCAGTATTTT. Its translation: CASSLGTGGGGTQYF.

This chain uses TRBV5-1 with TRBJ1-4, with 9 bases aligning to TRBD1. V shed 4 bases and J 3 bases; nucleotides not matched to a gene: 4. The CDR3 has 15 amino acids. The germline CDR1 and CDR2 sequences are SGHRS and YFSETQ. CDR3 region: CASSPGQGPNEKLFF. The CDR3 DNA follows: TGCGCCAGCAGCCCGGGACAGGGACCTAATGAAAAACTGTTTTTT.

The V and J genes are TRBV7-2 and TRBJ2-2; 7 bases fit TRBD2. The J segment lost 0 bases and the V segment lost 5 bases, leaving 3 bases of the junction unmatched. CDR1 is SGHTA and CDR2 is FQGNSA in the germline V gene. The CDR3 covers 15 residues. The DNA of the CDR3 is TGTGCCAGCAGCCTCGGGACTACGAACACCGGGGAGCTGTTTTTT. Translation gives CASSLGTTNTGELFF.

In this sample, this clone turned up a few times. The chain combines TRBV11-2 with TRBJ2-3; 14 nucleotides align to TRBD2. Trimming at V came to 3 bases and at J to 10 bases, leaving 9 bases not matched to a gene. Germline values: CDR1 SGHAT, CDR2 FQNNGV. The CDR3 runs to 16 residues. The CDR3 nucleotides are TGTGCCAGCAGCTTCAGAGGCGGGACTAGCGGGAGCCCGCAGTATTTT. It yields the protein CASSFRGGTSGSPQYF. Drawing the rest from reference TRBV11-2 and TRBJ2-3, the complete variable domain is EAGVAQSPRYKIIEKRQSVAFWCNPISGHATLYWYQQILGQGPKLLIQFQNNGVVDDSQLPKDRFSAERLKGVDSTLKIQPAKLEDSAVYLCASSFRGGTSGSPQYFGPGTRLTVL.

V is TRBV18 and J is TRBJ1-5; D uncertain. The germline V gene has CDR1 KGHSH and CDR2 LQKENI. The V gene lost 6 bases and the J gene lost 2 bases, with 17 bases spanning the gap. CDR3 size: 16 residues. Written as DNA, the CDR3 is TGTGCCAGCTCCCCGGAGTCCGGGATGGGCAATCAGCCCCAGCATTTT. This sequence encodes CASSPESGMGNQPQHF.

V and J are TRBV7-9 and TRBJ1-2; 7 bases are a match to TRBD1. Germline CDR1 is SEHNR and CDR2 is FQNEAQ (reference sequence). The CDR3 length is 16 residues. V gave up 4 bases and J gave up 6 bases; unmatched junction bases: 14. The CDR3 DNA sequence: TGTGCCAGCAGCTCCCCGTCGACAGGGATGATCCATGGCTACACCTTC. Its translation is CASSSPSTGMIHGYTF.

This clone has only a few counts. The J gene is TRBJ2-7, the V gene TRBV11-2; maybe TRBD2 (7 bases). V lost 4 bases, J lost 7 bases, and 23 bases lay in between. Germline loops: CDR1 SGHAT, CDR2 FQNNGV. The CDR3 consists of 16 residues. The CDR3 DNA is TGTGCCAGCAGCTCCCTGAGGGGGGGAGGGCCGGAAGAGCAGTACTTC. Its protein is CASSSLRGGGPEEQYF.

The chain recombines TRBV5-4 with TRBJ2-3; 14 bases fit TRBD2. J gave up 2 bases and V 4 bases, and 6 bases lay outside the gene matches. The CDR3 spans 17 residues. Per germline, CDR1 SGHNT and CDR2 YYREEE (reference sequence). For the CDR3, the DNA is TGTGCCAGCAGCAAATGGACTAGCGGGGGGCTCACAGATACGCAGTATTTT. Translating it yields CASSKWTSGGLTDTQYF. The full variable domain, its missing parts supplied by reference TRBV5-4 and TRBJ2-3, is ETGVTQSPTHLIKTRGQQVTLRCSSQSGHNTVSWYQQALGQGPQFIFQYYREEENGRGNFPPRFSGLQFPNYSSELNVNALELDDSALYLCASSKWTSGGLTDTQYFGPGTRLTVL.

This clone appeared a few times. This sequence joins TRBV7-9 and TRBJ1-2, with a weak D call TRBD1 (6 bases). This CDR3 has 13 residues. The V gene lost 4 bases and the J gene lost 4 bases, with 10 bases spanning the gap. CDR1 and CDR2 (germline): SEHNR, FQNEAQ (reference sequence). The CDR3 is CASSSTGPYGYTF. The CDR3 region has the DNA TGTGCCAGCAGCTCGACAGGCCCCTATGGCTACACCTTC.

V is TRBV4-1 and J is TRBJ2-4; a weak D match, TRBD1 (5 bases). CDR3 length: 20 residues. The V end lost 0 bases, the J end lost 0 bases, and 21 bases lay between the germline ends. The germline CDR1 and CDR2 sequences are MGHRA and YSYEKL. CDR3 residues: CASSQEPRAGLARAKNIQYF. The DNA for the CDR3 is TGCGCCAGCAGCCAAGAGCCCCGGGCAGGGCTGGCGAGAGCCAAAAACATTCAGTACTTC.

The rearrangement joins TRBV5-4 to TRBJ1-1; maybe TRBD1 (6 bases). Germline CDR1 SGHNT, CDR2 YYREEE (reference sequence). CDR3 size: 15 residues. The V and J ends lost 4 bases and 1 base respectively, with 14 bases between them. The CDR3 bases are TGTGCCAGCAGCACGGAGACAGGCTCGAACACTGAAGCTTTCTTT. Protein product: CASSTETGSNTEAFF.

This rearrangement joins TRBV12-5 to TRBJ1-1; D perhaps matches TRBD1 (6 bases). The germline V and J ends were trimmed by 4 bases and 5 bases, with 11 bases remaining between them. The V gene's germline CDR1 is LGHNT and CDR2 FRNRAP. The CDR3 length is 13 residues. For the CDR3, the DNA is TGTGCTAGTGGTTCCAGGGGAGTGACTGAAGCTTTCTTT. Protein sequence: CASGSRGVTEAFF.

This clone has just a few counts. The DNA for the CDR3 is TGCAGCGCTGACAGGGGGGTTGGGGAGACCCAGTACTTC. Protein sequence: CSADRGVGETQYF. The chain recombines TRBV29-1 with TRBJ2-5, with 9 nucleotides matching TRBD1. J lost 5 bases, V lost 7 bases, and 8 bases had no gene match. The CDR3 totals 13 residues. Germline V gene data show CDR1 as SQVTM and CDR2 as ANQGSEA.

This chain connects TRBV4-2 to TRBJ2-7; TRBD2 matches 11 bases. Per germline, CDR1 LGHNA and CDR2 YNFKEQ. The CDR3 covers 13 residues. J lost 6 bases, V lost 3 bases, and 1 base had no gene match. CDR3 in DNA: TGTGCCAGCAGCCAGACTAGCGGGGTCGAGCAGTACTTC. As protein: CASSQTSGVEQYF.

The chain couples TRBV7-9 to TRBJ2-5; perhaps TRBD2 as D (6 bases). This CDR3 is built from 13 residues. In germline, CDR1 is SEHNR, CDR2 FQNEAQ (reference sequence). V shed 4 bases and J shed 4 bases, with 10 bases lying between them. CDR3 region: CASSSDGGETQYF. In nucleotides, the CDR3 is TGTGCCAGCAGCTCGGACGGGGGAGAGACCCAGTACTTC. Looking up the rest from reference TRBV7-9 and TRBJ2-5 gives the full variable domain: DTGVSQNPRHKITKRGQNVTFRCDPISEHNRLYWYRQTLGQGPEFLTYFQNEAQLEKSRLLSDRFSAERPKGSFSTLEIQRTEQGDSAMYLCASSSDGGETQYFGPGTRLLVL.

The chain uses TRBV2 and TRBJ2-1; D is unclear. Trimming left V 4 bases short and J 3 bases short, with 7 bases between. CDR1 SNHLY and CDR2 FYNNEI come from the germline V gene. The CDR3 is 13 residues long. The CDR3 nucleotides read TGTGCCAGCAGTGTTGGCGGCTACAATGAGCAGTTCTTC. Its translation: CASSVGGYNEQFF.

This chain connects TRBV4-1 to TRBJ1-6, with TRBD1 matching over 7 bases. This CDR3 has 16 residues. The V gene end was trimmed by 3 bases and the J gene end by 5 bases; junction bases not matched to a gene: 7. Germline-derived CDR1 and CDR2 are MGHRA and YSYEKL. The CDR3, as DNA: TGCGCCAGCAGCCAGGCCCCGGGACAGAATAATTCACCCCTCCACTTT. Translating it yields CASSQAPGQNNSPLHF.